Listed here are 9 T cell receptor beta chains from one sample, sequenced in a study of cytomegalovirus exposure and HLA in healthy donors. It was with 60 Vbeta and 13 Jbeta primers that the PCR ran. Sequencing was performed with immunoSEQ multiplex PCR; in TCRdb, only in-frame clones are kept and a portion is missing. This table has around 170,000 clones, roughly four fifths appearing once. The specimen sequenced was PBMCs. The source of these receptors is a man aged 35 to 55 in good health and CMV-seronegative.

V and J are TRBV28 and TRBJ2-5; D perhaps matches TRBD1 (6 bases). This CDR3 region has 13 residues. V lost 2 bases and J lost 5, with 9 bases in between. The germline V gene has CDR1 MDHEN and CDR2 SYDVKM. CDR3 in amino acids: CASSLGDTETQYF. For the CDR3, the DNA is TGTGCCAGCAGTTTAGGGGACACGGAGACCCAGTACTTC. Full variable domain (outside the CDR3, taken from reference TRBV28 and TRBJ2-5): DVKVTQSSRYLVKRTGEKVFLECVQDMDHENMFWYRQDPGLGLRLIYFSYDVKMKEKGDIPEGYSVSREKKERFSLILESASTNQTSMYLCASSLGDTETQYFGPGTRLLVL.

DNA for the CDR3: TGTGCCAGTAGCATCTCAGATATGTCACCCCTCCACTTT. Amino acid sequence: CASSISDMSPLHF. This sequence joins TRBV19 and TRBJ1-6; D is undetermined. V lost 6 bases and J lost 10, with 13 bases in between. Germline CDR1 reads LNHDA; CDR2 reads SQIVND (reference sequence). The CDR3 extends over 13 amino acids.

V and J are TRBV5-1 and TRBJ2-5; D may be TRBD1 (5 bases). The CDR3 is made up of 13 amino acids. Germline CDR1 is SGHRS and CDR2 is YFSETQ. The germline V and J ends were trimmed by 4 bases and 2 bases, with 9 bases remaining between them. The CDR3 loop reads CASSPDSQETQYF. In DNA, the CDR3 is TGCGCCAGCAGCCCCGACAGTCAAGAGACCCAGTACTTC.

The chain links TRBV15 to TRBJ2-5; 9 bases match TRBD1. The germline V gene encodes CDR1 LNHNV and CDR2 YYDKDF (reference sequence). V shed 4 bases and J 3 bases; nucleotides not matched to a gene: 12. The CDR3 length is 17 residues. CDR3 sequence reads: CATSKIRTGDGEETQYF. As DNA, the CDR3 is TGTGCCACCAGCAAAATTCGGACAGGGGATGGAGAAGAGACCCAGTACTTC.

The chain recombines TRBV11-2 with TRBJ2-7; D ambiguous. Looked up from germline, CDR1 is SGHAT and CDR2 is FQNNGV. Trimming took off 4 bases at V and 10 bases at J, with 14 bases between the two ends. CDR3 length: 12 residues. The DNA of the CDR3 is TGTGCCAGCAGCTCCCAGACTCCTATTCAGTACTTC. Translation: CASSSQTPIQYF.

The rearrangement uses TRBV6-6 and TRBJ2-1; 14 bases match TRBD2. CDR1 is MNHNY, CDR2 SVGAGI, per germline (reference sequence). V gave up 4 bases and J gave up 7 bases; unmatched junction bases: 6. This CDR3 comprises 16 residues. In DNA form, the CDR3 reads TGTGCCAGCAGTTCAGGCCGGACTAGCGGGAGGAATGAGCAGTTCTTC. Amino acids: CASSSGRTSGRNEQFF.

The V and J genes are TRBV19 and TRBJ1-5; 10 nucleotides agree with TRBD1. Germline V gene sequence: CDR1 LNHDA, CDR2 SQIVND (reference sequence). V lost 6 bases, J lost 5 bases, and 4 bases stayed unmatched. The length of the CDR3 is 14 residues. The CDR3 region is CASRRQGAHQPQHF. As DNA, the CDR3 is TGTGCCAGTAGGCGACAGGGGGCCCATCAGCCCCAGCATTTT.

The chain employs TRBV4-1 and TRBJ2-1; D may be TRBD1 (5 bases). The CDR3 extends over 15 amino acids. Germline CDR1 is MGHRA and CDR2 is YSYEKL. Trimming stripped 2 bases from V and 9 bases from J, with 17 bases between. CDR3 protein: CASSQRTPGRGEQFF. CDR3 nucleotide sequence: TGCGCCAGCAGCCAAAGGACCCCCGGTAGGGGTGAGCAGTTCTTC.

The rearrangement links TRBV21-1 to TRBJ2-3; the listed D gene, TRBD1, was not tested against the DNA. TRBV21-1 constitutes a pseudogene. This CDR3 has 18 amino acids. CDR3 sequence: CASSKFWTGTGITDTQYF. CDR3 DNA sequence: TGTGCCAGCAGCAAATTTTGGACCGGGACAGGAATAACAGATACGCAGTATTTT.